Listed below are T cell receptor beta chains from one sample, sequenced in a study of blood T cell repertoires in COVID-19. Assay used: immunoSEQ multiplex PCR; TCRdb lists only in-frame clones, some missing. The sample carries 100,000 to 150,000 clones, 75% to 85% recorded once. The specimen sequenced was peripheral blood. These receptors all stem from a man in his forties with active or convalescent COVID-19. Each CDR3 is given with its conserved first and last residue.

J gene | V gene | CDR3 protein
TRBJ2-7 | TRBV3-1/TRBV3-2 | CASSQELVGITIQYF
TRBJ2-7 | TRBV10-2 | CASFPGGPYYEQYF
TRBJ2-7 | TRBV30 | CAWSRSGGYEQYF
TRBJ1-2 | TRBV19 | CASSLLSGTEGYGYTF
TRBJ2-5 | TRBV30 | CAWSVSSQETQYF
TRBJ2-6 | TRBV19 | CASSPNPSGANVLTF
TRBJ1-3 | TRBV19 | CASSRARSSGNTIYF
TRBJ1-3 | TRBV6-5 | CATIRAEGGNTIYF
TRBJ2-7 | TRBV28 | CASSLPRTGGGYEQYF
TRBJ2-7 | TRBV6-5 | CASSALGKAYEQYF
TRBJ2-1 | TRBV27 | CASSRGGVLAGHEQFF
TRBJ1-4 | TRBV4-3 | CASSQEGAPDEKLFF
TRBJ2-7 | TRBV5-1 | CASSLQVNSYEQYF
TRBJ1-5 | TRBV28 | CASSREYSNQPQHF
TRBJ2-7 | TRBV11-2 | CASSPIRGAFFEQYF
TRBJ2-5 | TRBV2 | CASRKTGSTVGETQYF
TRBJ1-3 | TRBV5-1 | CASSLDGTEGNTIYF
TRBJ2-1 | TRBV5-4 | CASSPGRASGRDEQFF
TRBJ2-1 | TRBV7-2 | CASSQYGQYNEQFF
TRBJ1-1 | TRBV7-9 | CASSEPTGRTEAFF
TRBJ2-7 | TRBV4-1 | CASSPTTGFDEQYF
TRBJ1-5 | TRBV28 | CASSPPGQGVYNQPQHF
TRBJ2-1 | TRBV5-4 | CASSLGSGGENEQFF
TRBJ2-2 | TRBV25-1 | CASSESRVNTGELFF